One and the same sample provided the 19 T cell receptor beta chains below, sequenced in a study of blood T cell repertoires in COVID-19. TCRdb's copy holds only in-frame clones and misses some; the assay was immunoSEQ multiplex PCR. The sample holds over 200,000 clones, approximately 90% seen once. The sample comprised PBMCs or T cells enriched from blood (not recorded which). These receptors originate from a young man who had recovered from COVID-19.

The V call is TRBV15, the J call TRBJ2-7, with D uncertain. Germline V gene lookup returns CDR1 LNHNV and CDR2 YYDKDF (reference sequence). Trimming pared 2 bases from V and 0 bases from J, leaving 14 bases between. The CDR3 extends over 16 amino acids. This chain's CDR3 is CATSRRLPGSSYEQYF. CDR3 nucleotides: TGTGCCACCAGCAGACGCCTGCCAGGCAGCTCCTACGAGCAGTACTTC.

The V and J genes are TRBV29-1 and TRBJ1-1; D might be TRBD1 (6 bases). V was cut by 5 bases and J by 2 bases, with 12 bases left in between. The CDR3 has 13 residues. Germline V lookup: CDR1 SQVTM, CDR2 ANQGSEA. Here the CDR3 reads CSVLTGLNTEAFF. The DNA for the CDR3 is TGCAGCGTTTTGACAGGACTCAACACTGAAGCTTTCTTT.

The V and J genes are TRBV30 and TRBJ1-2, with no clear D. The V gene lost 0 bases and the J gene lost 11 bases, with 16 bases spanning the gap. Germline values: CDR1 GTSNPN, CDR2 SVGIG (reference sequence). The CDR3 consists of 13 residues. The chain's CDR3 is CAWSVSPSGSYTF. The CDR3 bases are TGTGCCTGGAGTGTATCCCCTAGTGGTAGTTACACCTTC. Full variable domain (missing parts from reference TRBV30 and TRBJ1-2): SQTIHQWPATLVQPVGSPLSLECTVEGTSNPNLYWYRQAAGRGLQLLFYSVGIGQISSEVPQNLSASRPQDRQFILSSKKLLLSDSGFYLCAWSVSPSGSYTFGSGTRLTVV.

CDR3 sequence: CASSLWPGQGDGYTF. CDR3 nucleotide sequence: TGTGCCAGCAGCTTGTGGCCGGGACAGGGGGATGGCTACACCTTC. The chain combines TRBV5-4 with TRBJ1-2; 11 bases match TRBD1. V shed 1 base, J shed 6 bases, and the junction held 5 bases outside the gene matches. This CDR3 is 15 amino acids long. Germline CDR1 is SGHNT and CDR2 is YYREEE (reference sequence).

The chain employs TRBV10-2 and TRBJ2-5; 10 bases line up with TRBD2. After removal of 8 bases from V and 1 base from J, the junction contained 7 bases not matched to a gene. Germline loops: CDR1 WSHSY, CDR2 SAAADI. This CDR3 spans 15 amino acids. As DNA, the CDR3 is TGCGCCAGCGGAGTTACTAGCGGGGTCCAAGAGACCCAGTACTTC. It codes for CASGVTSGVQETQYF.

The J gene is TRBJ2-7, the V gene TRBV10-3, with D perhaps TRBD2 (7 bases). This CDR3 is built from 18 residues. Trimming pared 0 bases from V and 6 bases from J, leaving 24 bases between. Germline V gives CDR1 ENHRY, CDR2 SYGVKD. The CDR3 DNA sequence: TGTGCCATCAGTGAGTCGAGGGGGAGCGGGAAGGGCGGTTGCGAGCAGTACTTC. Translated: CAISESRGSGKGGCEQYF.

V and J are TRBV3-1 (or the pseudogene TRBV3-2) and TRBJ2-1; D is undetermined. Trimming removed 1 base from V and 4 bases from J, with 8 bases in between. Per germline, CDR1 LGHDT and CDR2 YNNKEL (reference sequence). The CDR3 is made up of 14 amino acids. Here the CDR3 DNA reads TGTGCCAGCAGCCAAGTCTCCGCGTACAATGAGCAGTTCTTC. Its protein is CASSQVSAYNEQFF.

The chain joins TRBV30 to TRBJ2-7; possibly TRBD1 for D (5 bases). Germline assignment: CDR1 GTSNPN and CDR2 SVGIG (reference sequence). This CDR3 has 13 amino acids. V lost 2 bases and J 3 bases, leaving 11 bases between the germline ends. The CDR3 coding sequence is TGTGCCTGGAGTACCGGACAACTCTACGAGCAGTACTTC. Translating it yields CAWSTGQLYEQYF.

The rearrangement uses TRBV11-3 and TRBJ2-1; D may be TRBD2 (6 bases). The CDR3 is 13 amino acids. Trimming removed 4 bases at V and 6 bases at J, with 10 bases between. The germline V gene has CDR1 SGHNT and CDR2 YENEEA. CDR3 residues: CASSSGLRNEQFF. DNA of the CDR3: TGTGCCAGCAGCTCGGGACTCCGCAATGAGCAGTTCTTC.

The chain carries TRBV12-3 or TRBV12-4 and TRBJ1-6, with D uncertain. V was cut by 5 bases and J by 6 bases, with 8 bases left in between. This CDR3 spans 13 amino acids. Here the CDR3 DNA reads TGTGCCAGCAGTCCAGGTGGTAATTCACCCCTCCACTTT. Translating gives CASSPGGNSPLHF.

The chain combines TRBV5-4 with TRBJ2-1; 15 bases are shared with TRBD2. The CDR3 totals 15 residues. V shed 4 bases, J shed 8 bases, and the junction held 4 bases outside the gene matches. Germline loops: CDR1 SGHNT, CDR2 YYREEE (reference sequence). As DNA, the CDR3 is TGTGCCAGCAGCCCTGGACTAGCGGGAGGGGATGAGCAGTTCTTC. Its protein product is CASSPGLAGGDEQFF.

V usage is TRBV6-5 and J usage is TRBJ2-2; 9 nucleotides line up with TRBD2. The V gene's germline CDR1 is MNHEY and CDR2 SVGAGI. This CDR3 comprises 14 residues. The V segment lost 7 bases and the J segment 6 bases; nucleotides outside the gene matches: 6. The CDR3 DNA reads as TGTGCCAGCAAAGCCGGCGGGGGGGCCGGGGAGCTGTTTTTT. It yields the protein CASKAGGGAGELFF.

The chain recombines TRBV7-9 with TRBJ1-1, with D tentatively TRBD1 (5 bases). V lost 5 bases and J 2 bases, leaving 15 bases between the germline ends. In germline, CDR1 is SEHNR, CDR2 FQNEAQ (reference sequence). The CDR3 covers 15 residues. CDR3 amino acids: CASSKWTGTNTEAFF. The CDR3 bases are TGTGCCAGCAGCAAATGGACCGGGACTAACACTGAAGCTTTCTTT.

The chain employs TRBV7-9 and TRBJ1-5; the match to TRBD1 covers 9 bases. Germline V gene lookup returns CDR1 SEHNR and CDR2 FQNEAQ (reference sequence). CDR3 length equals 15 residues. The ends lost 4 bases at V and 4 bases at J; junction bases unmatched: 5. The CDR3 sequence is CASSSDRGDNQPQHF. The CDR3 nucleotides read TGTGCCAGCAGCTCGGACAGGGGCGATAATCAGCCCCAGCATTTT.

The chain recombines TRBV10-3 with TRBJ2-1; D gene unclear. The CDR3 sequence is 14 residues long. Per germline, CDR1 ENHRY and CDR2 SYGVKD. V dropped 4 bases and J dropped 9 bases, with 16 bases sitting between them. CDR3 sequence reads: CAISVRLEEGEQFF. The CDR3 DNA reads TGTGCCATCAGTGTGCGCCTAGAAGAAGGTGAGCAGTTCTTC.

This clone was recorded only once. CDR3 nucleotides: TGTGCCAGCAGCCATGAGACAGTAAGCTCCTACGAGCAGTACTTC. As protein: CASSHETVSSYEQYF. This chain uses TRBV3-1 (or the pseudogene TRBV3-2) with TRBJ2-7; D may be TRBD1 (5 bases). V was cut by 3 bases and J by 0 bases, with 12 bases left in between. The CDR3 length is 15 residues. Germline loops: CDR1 LGHDT, CDR2 YNNKEL (reference sequence).

V usage is TRBV2 and J usage is TRBJ1-6, with 10 bases that match TRBD1. CDR1 is SNHLY and CDR2 is FYNNEI in the germline V gene. The V segment lost 5 bases and the J segment 9 bases; nucleotides outside the gene matches: 4. The CDR3 runs to 14 residues. The CDR3: CASSYDRGLSPLHF. Written as DNA, the CDR3 is TGTGCCAGCAGTTACGACAGGGGGCTTTCACCCCTCCACTTT.

This chain joins TRBV28 and TRBJ2-1, with 8 bases that match TRBD2. CDR1 and CDR2 from the germline V gene are MDHEN and SYDVKM. CDR3 length: 16 amino acids. Trimming at V came to 5 bases and at J to 5 bases, leaving 11 bases not matched to a gene. The DNA for the CDR3 is TGTGCCAGCAGTGGGACTCCGGGACTAGGCAACAATGAGCAGTTCTTC. Translation: CASSGTPGLGNNEQFF.

The genes are TRBV6-5 and TRBJ1-1; D ambiguous. Germline V lookup: CDR1 MNHEY, CDR2 SVGAGI. The V and J ends lost 6 bases and 1 base respectively, with 12 bases between them. The CDR3 has 14 residues. The CDR3 DNA reads as TGTGCCAGCAGCCGTAGCCCTCAGAACACTGAAGCTTTCTTT. This sequence encodes CASSRSPQNTEAFF.